This T cell receptor beta chain was recovered during a study of cytomegalovirus exposure and HLA in healthy donors. Worth noting for this clone: Its target is unknown.

A multiplex PCR was run with 60 Vbeta primers and 13 Jbeta primers. Some clones are missing from TCRdb's copy, which holds only in-frame ones; the method was immunoSEQ multiplex PCR. Of around 130,000 clones listed, 65% to 90% are singletons. Study-wide results and limits: Later analysis suggested most CMV-associated TCR beta chains were HLA-restricted.

The trim removed 1 base at V and 1 base at J, leaving 2 bases unmatched. CDR1 is SNHLY, CDR2 FYNNEI, per germline. The CDR3 runs 15 residues. The clonotype originates from a middle-aged man in good health and CMV-seronegative. The material sequenced was PBMCs. The V gene is TRBV2, the J gene TRBJ2-3; 7 nucleotides line up with TRBD2. The CDR3 DNA follows: TGTGCCAGCAGTGAAGTCGCGGGGGGCACAGATACGCAGTATTTT. This sequence encodes CASSEVAGGTDTQYF. The complete variable domain, with remaining parts taken from reference TRBV2 and TRBJ2-3, reads EPEVTQTPSHQVTQMGQEVILRCVPISNHLYFYWYRQILGQKVEFLVSFYNNEISEKSEIFDDQFSVERPDGSNFTLKIRSTKLEDSAMYFCASSEVAGGTDTQYFGPGTRLTVL.